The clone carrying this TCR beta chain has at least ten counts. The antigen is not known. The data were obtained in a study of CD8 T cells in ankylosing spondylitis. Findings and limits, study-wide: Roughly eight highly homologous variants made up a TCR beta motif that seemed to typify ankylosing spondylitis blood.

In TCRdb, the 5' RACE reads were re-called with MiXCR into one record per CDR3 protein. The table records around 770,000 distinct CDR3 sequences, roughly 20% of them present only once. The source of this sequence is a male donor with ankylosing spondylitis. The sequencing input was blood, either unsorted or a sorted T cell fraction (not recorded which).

The CDR3 here is CASSSGNEDTQYF. The CDR3 DNA is TGTGCCAGCAGTAGCGGGAATGAAGATACGCAGTATTTT. J is TRBJ2-3 and V is TRBV12-3 or TRBV12-4; 7 bases fit TRBD2. The CDR3 covers 13 residues. V trimming: 5 bases; J trimming: 5 bases; junction bases outside the gene matches: 4.